This TCR beta chain was sequenced for a study of blood T cell repertoires in COVID-19 (dated by TCRdb to 2019 to 2021). Looking at the study overall: Samples covering the acute and convalescent phases of COVID-19 were provided by collaborators in the United States, Italy and Spain. The material from the prospective study consisted of cDNA or gDNA derived from T cells, B-cell-depleted T cells, or PBMCs. Samples came from the ongoing ImmuneRACE study (first 160 participants) plus 1,254 subjects from 6 global collaborators. The dataset comprised deeply sampled blood TCRbeta repertoires from subjects exposed to, actively infected with, or recovered from COVID-19. Where available, HLA class I and class II types were taken from metadata supplied by the sample provider and were not determined by assay-based typing. A freely available public database, intended as a resource for researchers studying the immune response to SARS-CoV-2, is where the repertoires were released. Nearly every sample came with metadata listing a de-identified subject ID, COVID-19 status, age in years and sex.

The collaborating institutions used their own protocols to collect whole blood in K2EDTA tubes. For TCRbeta analysis, collaborator samples were shipped as frozen whole blood, as isolated PBMCs, or as DNA extracted from either sample type. On this clone itself: It has no known antigen specificity. Base-call qualities are not available, and no considerably larger clone is one nucleotide away.

TCRbeta CDR3 regions were amplified from genomic DNA using the immunoSEQ Assay, a bias-controlled multiplex PCR. The original pipeline was this. Within the assay, amplification of reference gene primers was used to estimate how many nucleated cells each sample contained. Sequence reads were collapsed and filtered to measure the absolute abundance of every unique TCRbeta CDR3 rearrangement. For each sample, productive Simpson clonality was calculated as the square root of Simpson's diversity index over productive rearrangements. TCRdb mirrors the immuneACCESS table, restricted to in-frame sequences. Some clones are absent from its copies; in checked studies, under half trace to an unresolved V gene, and the reason for the others is unknown. V and J calls and clone size follow that table, whereas D and trimming were derived from the DNA. The sample contains 30,000 to 45,000 clones, more than 85% of them found a single time. The ten largest clones represent roughly 2% of the sample.

Points the paper makes about the study in general: Clinical and demographic metadata were provided uncurated, with the amount varying by source and participant.

The sequenced material came from peripheral blood. The clonotype comes from a man in his forties or fifties with active COVID-19.

The sequence in DNA is TGTGCCAGCATGTCGGGGGGGACTCAAGAGACCCAGTACTTC. This gives the protein CASMSGGTQETQYF. The sequence is built from TRBV6-5 and TRBJ2-5, with TRBD2 identical over 8 junction bases. The CDR3, from cysteine to phenylalanine, totals 14 residues. Only CDR3 DNA remains: 42 bases, in frame from the first base. The CDR1 and CDR2 encoded by the germline V gene are MNHEY and SVGAGI. V trim: 7 bases; J trim: 2 bases; unmatched bases: 6.